The rows below give T cell receptor beta chains drawn from one sample of a study of CD8 T cells in ankylosing spondylitis. TCRdb fed the 5' RACE reads into MiXCR, producing one record per CDR3 protein. This sample has around 480,000 distinct CDR3 sequences, with 15% to 20% found just once. The sequenced material came from blood, either unsorted or a sorted T cell fraction (not recorded which). These receptors originate from a male donor with ankylosing spondylitis. The CDR3 runs from the conserved cysteine through the conserved F or W.

V	J	CDR3
TRBV7-8	TRBJ1-2	CASTLKDAGQGPYGYTF
TRBV7-2	TRBJ2-2	CASSFVGENTGELFF
TRBV20-1	TRBJ2-1	CSARVRDDALNEQFF
TRBV5-1	TRBJ1-3	CASSSDNSGNTIYF
TRBV28	TRBJ1-2	CASSSMGGANYGYTF
TRBV11-2	TRBJ2-2	CASSLTRGTGELFF
TRBV6-1	TRBJ2-5	CASSADRGETQYF
TRBV29-1	TRBJ1-1	CSVERGAGSYSEAFF
TRBV6-1	TRBJ1-5	CASSRRENQPQHF
TRBV7-2	TRBJ1-6	CASSLAVTYNSPLHF
TRBV20-1	TRBJ2-1	CSAEGLNWANNEQFF
TRBV6-5	TRBJ2-6	CASSYKDSGANVLTF
TRBV27	TRBJ1-3	CASSPQGLGQLYF
TRBV28	TRBJ2-2	CASSLHSSGNTGELFF
TRBV4-1	TRBJ1-1	CASSQDRGQGVVAFF